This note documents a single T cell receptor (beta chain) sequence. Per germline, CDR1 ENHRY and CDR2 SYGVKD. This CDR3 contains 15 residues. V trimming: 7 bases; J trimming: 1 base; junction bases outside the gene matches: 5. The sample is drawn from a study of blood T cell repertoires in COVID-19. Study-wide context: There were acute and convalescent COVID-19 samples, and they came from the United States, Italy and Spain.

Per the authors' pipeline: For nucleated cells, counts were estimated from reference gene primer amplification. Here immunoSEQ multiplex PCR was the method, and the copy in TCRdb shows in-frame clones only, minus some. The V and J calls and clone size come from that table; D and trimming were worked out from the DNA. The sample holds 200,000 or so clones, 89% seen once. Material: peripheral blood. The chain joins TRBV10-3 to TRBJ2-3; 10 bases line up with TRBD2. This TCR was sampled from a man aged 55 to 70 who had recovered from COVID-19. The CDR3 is CAIKPTSGGTDTQYF. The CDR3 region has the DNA TGTGCCATCAAACCTACTAGCGGGGGCACAGATACGCAGTATTTT.